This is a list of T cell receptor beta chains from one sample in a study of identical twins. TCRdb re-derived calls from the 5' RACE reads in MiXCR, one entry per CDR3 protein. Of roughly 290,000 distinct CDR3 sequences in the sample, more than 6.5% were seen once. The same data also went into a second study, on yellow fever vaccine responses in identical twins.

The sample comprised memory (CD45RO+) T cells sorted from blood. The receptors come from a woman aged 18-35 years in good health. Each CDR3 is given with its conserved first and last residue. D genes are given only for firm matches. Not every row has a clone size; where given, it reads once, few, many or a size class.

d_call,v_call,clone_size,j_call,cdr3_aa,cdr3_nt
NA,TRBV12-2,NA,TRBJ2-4,CASRLHFMGLAKNIQYF,TGTGCAAGTCGCTTACACTTCATGGGGTTAGCCAAAAACATTCAGTACTTC
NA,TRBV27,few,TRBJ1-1,CASSLLMGMNTEAFF,TGTGCCAGCAGTTTATTGATGGGGATGAACACTGAAGCTTTCTTT
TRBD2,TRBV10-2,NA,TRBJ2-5,CASSGTSGQETQYF,TGCGCCAGCAGTGGGACTAGCGGGCAAGAGACCCAGTACTTC
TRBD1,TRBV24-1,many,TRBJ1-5,CATSGRDRGHNQPQHF,TGTGCCACCAGTGGCCGGGACAGGGGACACAATCAGCCCCAGCATTTT
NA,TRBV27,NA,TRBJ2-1,CASSLLTGSTYYNEQFF,TGTGCCAGCTCCTTACTCACAGGGTCAACCTACTACAATGAGCAGTTCTTC
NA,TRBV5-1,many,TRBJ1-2,CASSYGANYGYTF,TGCGCCAGCAGCTATGGGGCCAACTATGGCTACACCTTC
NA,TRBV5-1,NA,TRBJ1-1,CASSYRDGGNEAFF,TGCGCCAGCAGCTACCGGGACGGTGGAAATGAAGCTTTCTTT
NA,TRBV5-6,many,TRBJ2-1,CASSLSAYNEQFF,TGTGCCAGCAGCTTGTCTGCCTACAATGAGCAGTTCTTC
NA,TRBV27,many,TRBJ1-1,CATWTVNTEAFF,TGTGCCACCTGGACAGTTAACACTGAAGCTTTCTTT
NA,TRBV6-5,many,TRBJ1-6,CASSYARWDSPLHF,TGTGCCAGCAGTTACGCCCGGTGGGATTCACCCCTCCACTTT
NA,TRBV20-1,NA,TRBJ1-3,CSARGPASAGNTIYF,TGCAGTGCTAGAGGCCCCGCGTCGGCGGGAAACACCATATATTTT
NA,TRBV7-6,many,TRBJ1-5,CASSIDGNQPQHF,TGTGCCAGCAGCATAGACGGCAATCAGCCCCAGCATTTT
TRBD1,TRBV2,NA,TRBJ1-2,CASSAASGQPGYTF,TGTGCCAGCAGTGCGGCTTCGGGACAGCCCGGCTACACCTTC
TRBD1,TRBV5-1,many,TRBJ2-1,CASSRIDRVVDEQFF,TGCGCCAGCAGCCGGATCGACAGGGTTGTCGATGAGCAGTTCTTC
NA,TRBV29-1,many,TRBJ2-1,CSVSPALVADNEQFF,TGCAGCGTTTCGCCAGCCTTGGTTGCCGACAATGAGCAGTTCTTC
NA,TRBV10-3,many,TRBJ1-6,CAISEQGSSYNSPLHF,TGTGCCATCAGTGAGCAGGGCAGCTCCTATAATTCACCCCTCCACTTT
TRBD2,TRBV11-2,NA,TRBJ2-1,CASSLSLGGNNEQFF,TGTGCCAGCAGCTTGTCTTTGGGGGGGAACAATGAGCAGTTCTTC
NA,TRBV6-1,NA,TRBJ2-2,CASSRTTPQNTGELFF,TGTGCCAGCAGCCGCACAACTCCACAGAACACCGGGGAGCTGTTTTTT
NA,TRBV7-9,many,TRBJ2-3,CASSFGQGKDTQYF,TGTGCCAGCAGCTTCGGGCAGGGGAAAGATACGCAGTATTTT
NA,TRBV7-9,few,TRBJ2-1,CAGQGTPPSNEQFF,TGTGCCGGCCAAGGGACCCCGCCCTCCAATGAGCAGTTCTTC
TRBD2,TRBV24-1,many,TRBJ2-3,CATSGQSGTSATDTQYF,TGTGCCACCAGCGGACAGTCCGGGACTAGCGCTACAGATACGCAGTATTTT
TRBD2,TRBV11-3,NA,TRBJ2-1,CASSLDGNSGRNGEQFF,TGTGCCAGCAGCTTAGATGGTAATAGCGGGAGGAATGGTGAGCAGTTCTTC
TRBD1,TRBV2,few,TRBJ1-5,CASSELAQGGAYQPQHF,TGTGCCAGCAGTGAACTTGCCCAGGGGGGGGCTTATCAGCCCCAGCATTTT
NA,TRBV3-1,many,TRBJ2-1,CASSQGGTRSNEQFF,TGTGCCAGCAGCCAAGGAGGTACTAGGTCCAATGAGCAGTTCTTC
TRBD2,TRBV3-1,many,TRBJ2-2,CASSQEISGRHTGELFF,TGTGCCAGCAGCCAGGAAATTAGCGGGAGACACACCGGGGAGCTGTTTTTT
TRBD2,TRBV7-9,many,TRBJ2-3,CASSRTSGLTDTQYF,TGTGCCAGCAGCCGGACTAGCGGTTTGACAGATACGCAGTATTTT
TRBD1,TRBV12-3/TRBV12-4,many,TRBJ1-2,CASRGTAHYGYTF,TGTGCCAGCAGGGGGACAGCCCACTATGGCTACACCTTC
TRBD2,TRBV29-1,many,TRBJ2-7,CSVQGGAYEQYF,TGCAGCGTCCAGGGAGGGGCCTACGAGCAGTACTTC
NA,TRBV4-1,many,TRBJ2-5,CASSHTPGELGEETQYF,TGCGCCAGCAGCCACACCCCCGGGGAACTAGGGGAAGAGACCCAGTACTTC